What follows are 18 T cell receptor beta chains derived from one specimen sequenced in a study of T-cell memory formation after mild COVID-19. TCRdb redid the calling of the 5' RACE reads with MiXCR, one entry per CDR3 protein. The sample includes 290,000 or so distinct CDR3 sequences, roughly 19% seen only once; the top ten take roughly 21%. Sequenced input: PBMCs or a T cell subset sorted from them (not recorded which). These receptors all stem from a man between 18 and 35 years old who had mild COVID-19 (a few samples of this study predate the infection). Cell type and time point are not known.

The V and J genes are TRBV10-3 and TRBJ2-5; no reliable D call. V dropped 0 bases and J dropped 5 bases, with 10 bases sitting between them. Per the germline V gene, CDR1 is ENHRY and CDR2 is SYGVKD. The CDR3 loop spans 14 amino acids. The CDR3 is CAISESRVLETQYF. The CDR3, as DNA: TGTGCCATCAGTGAGTCGCGTGTGTTGGAGACCCAGTACTTC.

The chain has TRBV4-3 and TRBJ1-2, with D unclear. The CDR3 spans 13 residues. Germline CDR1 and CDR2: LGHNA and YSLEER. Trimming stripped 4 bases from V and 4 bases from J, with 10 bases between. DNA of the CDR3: TGCGCCAGCAGCCCTTGGCAGGCCTATGGCTACACCTTC. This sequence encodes CASSPWQAYGYTF.

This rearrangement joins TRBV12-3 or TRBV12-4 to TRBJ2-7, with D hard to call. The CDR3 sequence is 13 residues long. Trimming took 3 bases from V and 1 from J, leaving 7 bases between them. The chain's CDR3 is CASSFQESYEQYF. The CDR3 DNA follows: TGTGCCAGCAGTTTTCAGGAGTCCTACGAGCAGTACTTC.

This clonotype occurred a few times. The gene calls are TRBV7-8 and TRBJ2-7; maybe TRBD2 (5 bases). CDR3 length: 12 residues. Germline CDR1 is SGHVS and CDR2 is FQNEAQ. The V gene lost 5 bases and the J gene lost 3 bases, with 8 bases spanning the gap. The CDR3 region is CASSVAGYEQYF. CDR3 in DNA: TGTGCCAGCAGCGTGGCGGGCTACGAGCAGTACTTC.

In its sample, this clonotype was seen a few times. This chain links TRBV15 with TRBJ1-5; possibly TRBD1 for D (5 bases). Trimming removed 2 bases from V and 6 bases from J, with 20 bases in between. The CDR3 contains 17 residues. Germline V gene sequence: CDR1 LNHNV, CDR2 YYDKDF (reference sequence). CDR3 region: CATSRSQGGPGVQPQHF. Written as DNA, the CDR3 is TGTGCCACCAGCAGAAGCCAGGGAGGACCCGGTGTTCAGCCCCAGCATTTT. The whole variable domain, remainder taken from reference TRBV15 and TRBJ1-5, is DAMVIQNPRYQVTQFGKPVTLSCSQTLNHNVMYWYQQKSSQAPKLLFHYYDKDFNNEADTPDNFQSRRPNTSFCFLDIRSPGLGDTAMYLCATSRSQGGPGVQPQHFGDGTRLSIL.

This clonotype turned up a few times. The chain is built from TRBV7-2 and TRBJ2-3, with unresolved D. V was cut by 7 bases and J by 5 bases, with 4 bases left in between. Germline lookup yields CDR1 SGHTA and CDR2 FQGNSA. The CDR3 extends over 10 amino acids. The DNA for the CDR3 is TGTGCCAGCATGCAAGATACGCAGTATTTT. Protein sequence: CASMQDTQYF.

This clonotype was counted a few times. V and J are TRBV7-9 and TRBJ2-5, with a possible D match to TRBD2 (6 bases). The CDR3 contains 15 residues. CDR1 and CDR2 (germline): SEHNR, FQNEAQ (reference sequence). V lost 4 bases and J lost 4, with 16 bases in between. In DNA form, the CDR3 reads TGTGCCAGCAGCTCGCCCCCGGGGGTTGGAGAGACCCAGTACTTC. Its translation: CASSSPPGVGETQYF.

CDR3 coding DNA: TGTGCCAGCAGTAAAACCCAGGGGTTTGGTGAGCAGTTCTTC. It codes for CASSKTQGFGEQFF. V usage is TRBV7-6 and J usage is TRBJ2-1; possible D gene TRBD1, 6 bases. V was shortened by 6 bases and J by 9 bases, with 18 bases between the two germline ends. The CDR3 loop spans 14 amino acids. Germline V gene sequence: CDR1 SGHVS, CDR2 FNYEAQ.

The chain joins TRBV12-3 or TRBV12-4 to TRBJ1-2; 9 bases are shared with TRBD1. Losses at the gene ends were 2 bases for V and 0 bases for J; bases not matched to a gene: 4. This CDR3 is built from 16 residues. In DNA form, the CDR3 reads TGTGCCAGCAGTTTACACAGGGGGCGAGCTAACTATGGCTACACCTTC. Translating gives CASSLHRGRANYGYTF.

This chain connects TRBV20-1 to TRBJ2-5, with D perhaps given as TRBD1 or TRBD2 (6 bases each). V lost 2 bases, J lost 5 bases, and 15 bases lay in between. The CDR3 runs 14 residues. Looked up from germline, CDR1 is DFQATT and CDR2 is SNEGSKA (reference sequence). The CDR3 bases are TGCAGTGCTAGAAGGGGGGAAACTGGTGAGACCCAGTACTTC. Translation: CSARRGETGETQYF.

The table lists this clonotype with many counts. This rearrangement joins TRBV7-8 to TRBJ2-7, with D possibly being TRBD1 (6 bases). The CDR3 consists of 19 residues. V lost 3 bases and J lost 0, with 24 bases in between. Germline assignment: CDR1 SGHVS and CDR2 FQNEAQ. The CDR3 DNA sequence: TGTGCCAGCAGCTTGTCTGGGGAGAGATGGGGCAGGGGCTCCTACGAGCAGTACTTC. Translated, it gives CASSLSGERWGRGSYEQYF.

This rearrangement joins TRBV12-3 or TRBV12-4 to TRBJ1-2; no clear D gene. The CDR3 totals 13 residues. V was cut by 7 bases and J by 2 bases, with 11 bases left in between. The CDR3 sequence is CASNREGNYGYTF. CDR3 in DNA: TGTGCCAGCAATCGAGAAGGGAACTATGGCTACACCTTC.

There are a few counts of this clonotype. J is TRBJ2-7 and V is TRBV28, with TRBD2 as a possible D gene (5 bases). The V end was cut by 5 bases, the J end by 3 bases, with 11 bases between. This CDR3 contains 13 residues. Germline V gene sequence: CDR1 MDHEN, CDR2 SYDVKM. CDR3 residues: CASSDGVLYEQYV. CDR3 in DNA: TGTGCCAGCAGTGACGGGGTCCTCTACGAGCAGTACGTC.

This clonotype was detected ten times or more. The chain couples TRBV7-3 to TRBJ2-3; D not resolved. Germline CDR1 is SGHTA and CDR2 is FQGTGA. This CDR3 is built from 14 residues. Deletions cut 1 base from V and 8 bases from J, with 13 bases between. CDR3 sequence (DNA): TGTGCCAGCAGCTTAAATCCCGGATCGGGTACGCAGTATTTT. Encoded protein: CASSLNPGSGTQYF.

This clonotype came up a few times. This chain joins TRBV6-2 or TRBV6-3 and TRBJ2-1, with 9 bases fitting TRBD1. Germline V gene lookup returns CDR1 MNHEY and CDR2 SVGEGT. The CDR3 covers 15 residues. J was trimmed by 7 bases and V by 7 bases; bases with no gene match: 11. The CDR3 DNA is TGTGCCAGCAAGAGGGAGGGACAGGGTAAGAATGAGCAGTTCTTC. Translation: CASKREGQGKNEQFF.

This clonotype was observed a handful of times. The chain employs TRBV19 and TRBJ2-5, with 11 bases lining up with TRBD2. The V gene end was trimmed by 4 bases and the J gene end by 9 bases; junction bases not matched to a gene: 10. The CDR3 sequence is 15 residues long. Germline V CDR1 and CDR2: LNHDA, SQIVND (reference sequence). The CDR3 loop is CASSKTSGAPVAQYF. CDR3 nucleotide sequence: TGTGCCAGTAGTAAGACTAGCGGGGCCCCAGTGGCCCAGTACTTC.

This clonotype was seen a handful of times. CDR3 in amino acids: CASSYAVSSYNEQFF. In DNA, the CDR3 is TGTGCCAGCAGTTACGCGGTTAGCTCCTACAATGAGCAGTTCTTC. The rearrangement uses TRBV6-2 or TRBV6-3 and TRBJ2-1; D gene uncertain. CDR1 and CDR2 from the germline V gene are MNHEY and SVGEGT. Trimming cost V 2 bases and J 0 bases, with 8 bases left between them. CDR3 size: 15 residues.

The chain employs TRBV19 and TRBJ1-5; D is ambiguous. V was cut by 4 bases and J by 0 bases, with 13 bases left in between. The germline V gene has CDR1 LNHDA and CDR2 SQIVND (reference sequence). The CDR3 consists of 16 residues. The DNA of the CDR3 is TGTGCCAGTAGTACGAAGGCGACATATAGCAATCAGCCCCAGCATTTT. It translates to CASSTKATYSNQPQHF.